This T cell receptor (beta chain) was recorded in a study of T cell repertoires in cytomegalovirus infection. TCRdb recomputed calls from the reads with MiXCR, one row per CDR3 protein. The data contain approximately 910,000 distinct CDR3 sequences, about 33% of them singletons. Worth noting for this clonotype: Its antigen is unidentified.

This CDR3 contains 15 residues. Germline lookup yields CDR1 MNHEY and CDR2 SVGAGI. V dropped 5 bases and J dropped 5 bases, with 18 bases sitting between them. The origin of this receptor is a human donor in good health (CMV status not recorded). Some clones in this sample may be carry-over from other donors' samples. This specimen was cultured CD8+ T cells from PBMCs, taken from culture after CMV antigen stimulation. V and J are TRBV6-5 and TRBJ2-5, with a tentative D call TRBD2 (5 bases). For the CDR3, the DNA is TGTGCCAGCAGTCCTGCTGGACTCATAGGGGAGACCCAGTACTTC. Its protein product is CASSPAGLIGETQYF.